This passage covers 27 T cell receptor beta chains from one sample sequenced in a study of cytomegalovirus exposure and HLA in healthy donors. The PCR contained 60 Vbeta and 13 Jbeta primers. TCRdb's table, derived via immunoSEQ multiplex PCR, lists solely in-frame clones and lacks some. The sample lists some 120,000 clones; roughly four fifths were seen once. Source material: PBMCs. These receptors came from a woman between 18 and 29 years old in good health and CMV-seronegative.

This clone appeared once. The chain carries TRBV7-2 and TRBJ1-2; 8 nucleotides agree with TRBD1. The CDR3 has 14 amino acids. Germline CDR1 reads SGHTA; CDR2 reads FQGNSA. The junction had 8 bases not matched to a gene; V was cut back by 7 bases and J by 4 bases. The CDR3 loop is CASTLRGQAYGYTF. CDR3 bases: TGTGCCAGCACCCTGAGGGGACAGGCCTATGGCTACACCTTC.

This clone was seen a handful of times. This rearrangement joins TRBV7-2 to TRBJ2-7; TRBD1 matches at 9 bases. The germline V gene encodes CDR1 SGHTA and CDR2 FQGNSA. The CDR3 extends over 16 amino acids. J was trimmed by 2 bases and V by 5 bases; bases with no gene match: 10. The CDR3 coding sequence is TGTGCCAGCAGCGGGGACAGGGCTACACTCCCCTACGAGCAGTACTTC. Translation: CASSGDRATLPYEQYF.

This sequence joins TRBV4-2 and TRBJ2-7; 7 positions match TRBD2. Germline values: CDR1 LGHNA, CDR2 YNFKEQ. The CDR3 is 17 residues long. The ends lost 0 bases at V and 3 bases at J; junction bases unmatched: 11. The CDR3 region is CASSQEGLAVGGYEQYF. DNA of the CDR3: TGTGCCAGCAGCCAAGAGGGGCTAGCGGTGGGGGGCTACGAGCAGTACTTC.

CDR3 nucleotide sequence: TGTGCCAGCGTACACGACAGGCAAACCTACAATGAGCAGTTCTTC. As protein: CASVHDRQTYNEQFF. The chain uses TRBV5-4 and TRBJ2-1, with TRBD1 as a possible D gene (6 bases). CDR3 size: 15 residues. Trimming removed 7 bases from V and 2 bases from J, with 16 bases in between. Germline values: CDR1 SGHNT, CDR2 YYREEE (reference sequence).

The chain uses TRBV27 and TRBJ2-5; TRBD2 aligns across 9 bases. Trimming cost V 6 bases and J 9 bases; bases outside gene matches: 8. The CDR3 spans 13 residues. Germline V CDR1 and CDR2: MNHEY, SMNVEV (reference sequence). The CDR3 bases are TGTGCCAGCAGCCTTGAGCGGGGGGCGGCCCAGTACTTC. Protein sequence: CASSLERGAAQYF.

This chain links TRBV7-9 with TRBJ1-6; no definite D call. This CDR3 comprises 13 residues. The germline V gene has CDR1 SEHNR and CDR2 FQNEAQ (reference sequence). Trimming cost V 8 bases and J 4 bases, with 9 bases left between them. CDR3 sequence (DNA): TGTGCCAGCGGGTCGGGTTATAATTCACCCCTCCACTTT. It translates to CASGSGYNSPLHF.

This chain uses TRBV4-2 with TRBJ1-2; tentative D call: TRBD1 (6 bases). Per germline, CDR1 LGHNA and CDR2 YNFKEQ. The CDR3 covers 14 residues. The V end was cut by 2 bases, the J end by 6 bases, with 13 bases between. CDR3 amino acids: CASSQLQGIHGYTF. The CDR3 bases are TGTGCCAGCAGCCAATTACAGGGTATCCATGGCTACACCTTC.

This clone was detected a few times. V usage is TRBV6-5 and J usage is TRBJ2-7; 7 nucleotides agree with TRBD1. The CDR3 contains 14 residues. V shed 6 bases and J 2 bases; nucleotides not matched to a gene: 7. Germline lookup yields CDR1 MNHEY and CDR2 SVGAGI. The chain's CDR3 is CASSPRDSPYEQYF. The CDR3 region has the DNA TGTGCCAGCAGCCCCCGGGACAGTCCCTACGAGCAGTACTTC.

The chain couples TRBV19 to TRBJ1-2; D uncertain. From germline, CDR1 is LNHDA and CDR2 SQIVND (reference sequence). Trimming stripped 0 bases from V and 5 bases from J, with 16 bases between. The CDR3 has 16 amino acids. The CDR3 nucleotides read TGTGCCAGTAGTATAGATCCCGACCCACCACAGTATGGCTACACCTTC. Translated: CASSIDPDPPQYGYTF. The full variable domain, completed using reference TRBV19 and TRBJ1-2, is DGGITQSPKYLFRKEGQNVTLSCEQNLNHDAMYWYRQDPGQGLRLIYYSQIVNDFQKGDIAEGYSVSREKKESFPLTVTSAQKNPTAFYLCASSIDPDPPQYGYTFGSGTRLTVV.

The chain employs TRBV7-3 and TRBJ2-6; D remains unclear. This CDR3 region has 15 residues. Germline-derived CDR1 and CDR2 are SGHTA and FQGTGA. The germline V and J ends were trimmed by 6 bases and 3 bases, with 12 bases remaining between them. CDR3 sequence (DNA): TGTGCCAGCAGGGCAACCTCGTTTGGGGCCAACGTCCTGACTTTC. Protein product: CASRATSFGANVLTF. Full variable domain (missing parts from reference TRBV7-3 and TRBJ2-6): GAGVSQTPSNKVTEKGKYVELRCDPISGHTALYWYRQSLGQGPEFLIYFQGTGAADDSGLPNDRFFAVRPEGSVSTLKIQRTERGDSAVYLCASRATSFGANVLTFGAGSRLTVL.

A single count supports this clone. The CDR3 region is CASSRFGGYTEAFF. CDR3 DNA: TGTGCCAGCAGCCGATTCGGGGGGTACACTGAAGCTTTCTTT. The V call is TRBV5-6, the J call TRBJ1-1; a weak D match, TRBD1 (5 bases). Between the trimmed V and J ends, which lost 4 bases and 3 bases, there was a span of 13 bases. This CDR3 is built from 14 residues. From germline, CDR1 is SGHDT and CDR2 YYEEEE.

This clone has only a few counts. The CDR3 nucleotides are TGTGCCAGCAGCGTAGCTGAGGGAATAGCGGGGTTATTTAGCACAGATACGCAGTATTTT. As protein: CASSVAEGIAGLFSTDTQYF. This chain joins TRBV9 and TRBJ2-3; TRBD2 agrees at 8 bases. Trimming at V came to 0 bases and at J to 0 bases, leaving 15 bases not matched to a gene. The CDR3 is 20 amino acids. Looked up from germline, CDR1 is SGDLS and CDR2 is YYNGEE.

The chain joins TRBV10-2 to TRBJ2-1; the D is unclear. V dropped 5 bases and J dropped 15 bases, with 11 bases sitting between them. CDR3 length: 10 amino acids. The germline CDR1 and CDR2 sequences are WSHSY and SAAADI. CDR3 DNA sequence: TGCGCCAGCAGTAGTCTAGTGATGTTCTTC. This translates into CASSSLVMFF.

The V gene is TRBV5-1, the J gene TRBJ1-1; 8 bases align to TRBD1. The CDR3 runs to 15 residues. Germline CDR1 and CDR2: SGHRS and YFSETQ. The junction had 4 bases not matched to a gene; V was cut back by 3 bases and J by 0 bases. The CDR3 reads CASSSQGGLNTEAFF. The CDR3 DNA reads as TGCGCCAGCAGCTCACAGGGGGGACTGAACACTGAAGCTTTCTTT.

The chain joins TRBV2 to TRBJ2-2, with D perhaps matching TRBD1 (5 bases). The V gene's germline CDR1 is SNHLY and CDR2 FYNNEI. The CDR3 consists of 13 residues. V was cut by 6 bases and J by 6 bases, with 11 bases left in between. The CDR3 coding sequence is TGTGCCAGCAGCCCGTTGGGGCCCGGGGAGCTGTTTTTT. This translates into CASSPLGPGELFF.

This clone was recorded once. As DNA, the CDR3 is TGTGCCACCAGCAGGGGGGACATGTACAATGAGCAGTTCTTC. It yields the protein CATSRGDMYNEQFF. This chain joins TRBV15 and TRBJ2-1; D might be TRBD1 (6 bases). The V and J ends lost 3 bases and 4 bases respectively, with 10 bases between them. This CDR3 has 14 amino acids. The germline CDR1 and CDR2 sequences are LNHNV and YYDKDF (reference sequence).

This rearrangement joins TRBV5-6 to TRBJ1-1; TRBD1 might be the D (5 bases). V was clipped by 1 base and J by 10 bases, with 11 bases between them. The CDR3 loop spans 12 amino acids. Germline CDR1 SGHDT, CDR2 YYEEEE. CDR3 nucleotides: TGTGCCAGCAGCTTGCGGGGGGTGTCAGCTTTCTTT. This codes for CASSLRGVSAFF.

This clone was recorded a few times. This chain uses TRBV7-8 with TRBJ1-1, with 7 bases lining up with TRBD1. V dropped 4 bases and J dropped 6; count of bases not matched to a gene: 8. CDR3 length: 14 residues. Germline values: CDR1 SGHVS, CDR2 FQNEAQ. In DNA, the CDR3 is TGTGCCAGCAGCTCTAACACAGGGGCCGCTGAAGCTTTCTTT. Its protein product is CASSSNTGAAEAFF.

This chain joins TRBV5-6 and TRBJ1-3; D is uncertain. The CDR3 sequence is 13 residues long. Trimming removed 2 bases from V and 4 bases from J, with 7 bases in between. Germline V CDR1 and CDR2: SGHDT, YYEEEE. The CDR3 region has the DNA TGTGCCAGCAGCTTACGCTACGGAAACACCATATATTTT. This gives the protein CASSLRYGNTIYF.

In the case of this clone: One end of the junction does not line up with germline, which may come from a read error. This rearrangement joins TRBV5-6 to TRBJ1-2; D is perhaps TRBD1 (6 bases). The length of the CDR3 is 14 residues. The germline gives CDR1 SGHDT, CDR2 YYEEEE. CDR3 nucleotide sequence: TGTGCCAGCACCTTGGGGGCATTTAGCTATGGCTACACCTTC. Translation: CASTLGAFSYGYTF.

This clone has just a few counts. V and J are TRBV4-3 and TRBJ1-4; D remains unclear. V lost 1 base to trimming and J lost 5 bases, with 11 bases between them. The CDR3 totals 15 residues. The germline CDR1 and CDR2 sequences are LGHNA and YSLEER. In DNA form, the CDR3 reads TGCGCCAGCAGCCAAGGGGTAGGGAGGAATGAAAAACTGTTTTTT. Its protein product is CASSQGVGRNEKLFF.

The chain uses TRBV18 and TRBJ1-2; 7 bases align to TRBD1. Germline V lookup: CDR1 KGHSH, CDR2 LQKENI. With 3 bases clipped from V and 5 bases from J, the junction kept 15 bases outside the gene matches. This CDR3 has 17 amino acids. The DNA for the CDR3 is TGTGCCAGCTCACCCGGACAGGTTGCCCCCCGGGGTTATGGCTACACCTTC. Translating it yields CASSPGQVAPRGYGYTF.

The chain couples TRBV5-1 to TRBJ2-7; TRBD2 aligns across 14 bases. The J call is in doubt because the DNA end fits TRBJ2-5 better. Germline CDR1 reads SGHRS; CDR2 reads YFSETQ. There are 18 residues in the CDR3. The CDR3 loop reads CASSLEGLAGAAVGTQYF. In DNA, the CDR3 is TGCGCCAGCAGCTTGGAGGGACTAGCGGGGGCAGCCGTAGGGACCCAGTACTTC.

The rearrangement uses TRBV9 and TRBJ2-7, with 8 nucleotides matching TRBD1. Germline lookup yields CDR1 SGDLS and CDR2 YYNGEE. After removal of 3 bases from V and 2 bases from J, the junction contained 7 bases not matched to a gene. There are 15 residues in the CDR3. CDR3 in amino acids: CASSASGTGTYEQYF. CDR3 sequence (DNA): TGTGCCAGCAGCGCTTCCGGGACAGGCACCTACGAGCAGTACTTC. Looking up the rest from reference TRBV9 and TRBJ2-7 gives the full variable domain: DSGVTQTPKHLITATGQRVTLRCSPRSGDLSVYWYQQSLDQGLQFLIQYYNGEERAKGNILERFSAQQFPDLHSELNLSSLELGDSALYFCASSASGTGTYEQYFGPGTRLTVT.

The chain recombines TRBV10-2 with TRBJ2-7; the D gene is possibly TRBD1 (5 bases). V shed 2 bases and J shed 5 bases, with 13 bases lying between them. In germline, CDR1 is WSHSY, CDR2 SAAADI. The CDR3 runs 14 residues. The CDR3 bases are TGCGCCAGCAGTGAGATAGGCAGGGTAGACGAGCAGTACTTC. This codes for CASSEIGRVDEQYF.

This chain uses TRBV5-6 with TRBJ2-7; D is unclear. The CDR3 has 13 amino acids. The V gene lost 0 bases and the J gene lost 4 bases, with 8 bases spanning the gap. The V gene's germline CDR1 is SGHDT and CDR2 YYEEEE. CDR3 nucleotide sequence: TGTGCCAGCAGCTTGGGCAGGCATTACGAGCAGTACTTC. Amino acids: CASSLGRHYEQYF.

Here the CDR3 reads CASSISGGPNYGYTF. CDR3 sequence (DNA): TGTGCCAGCAGTATTTCAGGGGGTCCTAACTATGGCTACACCTTC. This chain joins TRBV27 and TRBJ1-2, with 7 positions matching TRBD1. V lost 5 bases, J lost 0 bases, and 6 bases stayed unmatched. The CDR3 contains 15 residues. Germline-derived CDR1 and CDR2 are MNHEY and SMNVEV (reference sequence).